This section outlines one TCR beta chain sequence together with its context. V was shortened by 3 bases and J by 5 bases, with 10 bases between the two germline ends. This CDR3 is 13 amino acids long. TCRdb fed the 5' RACE reads into MiXCR, producing one record per CDR3 protein. The repertoire holds about 53,000 distinct CDR3 sequences, with about 15% as singletons. This record belongs to a study of T cells of healthy individuals. The chain links TRBV12-3 or TRBV12-4 to TRBJ2-5; D is possibly TRBD1 or TRBD2 (6 bases each). The receptor's source is a human donor in good health. The CDR3: CASSFGGLETQYF. Here the CDR3 DNA reads TGTGCCAGCAGTTTTGGGGGGCTGGAGACCCAGTACTTC.